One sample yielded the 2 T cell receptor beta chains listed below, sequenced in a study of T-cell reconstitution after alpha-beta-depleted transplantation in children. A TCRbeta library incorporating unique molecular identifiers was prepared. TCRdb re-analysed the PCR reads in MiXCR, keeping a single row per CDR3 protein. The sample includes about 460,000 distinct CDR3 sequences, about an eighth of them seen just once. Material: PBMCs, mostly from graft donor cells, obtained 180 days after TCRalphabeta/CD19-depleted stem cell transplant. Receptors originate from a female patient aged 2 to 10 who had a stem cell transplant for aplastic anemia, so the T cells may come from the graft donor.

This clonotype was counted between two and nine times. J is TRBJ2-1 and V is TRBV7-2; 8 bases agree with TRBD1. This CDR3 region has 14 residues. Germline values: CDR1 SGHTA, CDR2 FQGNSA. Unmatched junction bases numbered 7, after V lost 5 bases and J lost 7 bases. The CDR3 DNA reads TGTGCCAGCAGCCCCCAACAGGGGGGAAATGAGCAGTTCTTC. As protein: CASSPQQGGNEQFF. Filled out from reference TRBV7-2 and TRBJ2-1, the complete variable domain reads GAGVSQSPSNKVTEKGKDVELRCDPISGHTALYWYRQSLGQGLEFLIYFQGNSAPDKSGLPSDRFSAERTGGSVSTLTIQRTQQEDSAVYLCASSPQQGGNEQFFGPGTRLTVL.

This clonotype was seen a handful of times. CDR3 amino acids: CASSRDSPGVLYEQYV. The DNA for the CDR3 is TGTGCCAGCAGTCGCGACTCCCCCGGGGTACTTTACGAGCAGTACGTC. V and J are TRBV28 and TRBJ2-7; weak D call: TRBD2 (5 bases). The CDR3 sequence is 16 residues long. Trimming shortened V by 5 bases and J by 4 bases, and 21 bases separated the two germline ends. Germline values: CDR1 MDHEN, CDR2 SYDVKM.